Sequencing of this T cell receptor beta chain was carried out in a study of cytomegalovirus exposure and HLA in healthy donors. TCRdb's copy holds only in-frame clones and misses some; the assay was immunoSEQ multiplex PCR. The sample consists of 150,000 to 200,000 clones, around nine tenths of them appearing once. The sequenced sample consisted of PBMCs. The receptor comes from a woman aged 25 to 39 in good health and CMV-seronegative.

This CDR3 reads CASSDSIGAGLILEQYF. For the CDR3, the DNA is TGTGCCAGCAGTGACTCGATAGGGGCAGGGCTCATTTTGGAGCAGTACTTC. The rearrangement links TRBV6-4 to TRBJ2-7; D may be TRBD1 (5 bases). The CDR3 runs 17 residues. With 0 bases removed from V and 7 bases from J, the gap between germline ends came to 22 bases. CDR1 MRHNA and CDR2 SNTAGT come from the germline V gene.